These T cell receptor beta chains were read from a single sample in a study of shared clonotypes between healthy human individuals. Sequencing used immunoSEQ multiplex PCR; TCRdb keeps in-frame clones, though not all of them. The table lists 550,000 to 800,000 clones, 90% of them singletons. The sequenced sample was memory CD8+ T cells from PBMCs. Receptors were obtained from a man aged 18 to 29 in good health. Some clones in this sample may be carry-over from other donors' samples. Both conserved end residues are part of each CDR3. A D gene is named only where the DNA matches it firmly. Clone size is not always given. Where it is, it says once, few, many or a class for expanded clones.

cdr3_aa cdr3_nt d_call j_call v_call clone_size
CASSVWTGVDGEQFF TGTGCCAGCAGCGTGTGGACGGGGGTGGACGGTGAGCAGTTCTTC . TRBJ2-1 TRBV9 once
CASSSDPHEQYF TGTGCCAGCAGCTCGGACCCCCACGAGCAGTACTTC . TRBJ2-7 TRBV5-6 .
CASSPQQVSELFF TGTGCCAGCAGCCCCCAACAGGTTTCGGAGCTGTTTTTT . TRBJ2-2 TRBV11-2 .
CATSRGGTSGSTDTQYF TGTGCCACCAGCAGGGGGGGGACTAGCGGGAGCACAGATACGCAGTATTTT TRBD2 TRBJ2-3 TRBV15 once
CASSGGDRALITF TGTGCCAGCAGTGGCGGGGACAGGGCCCTCATCACCTTC TRBD1 TRBJ1-2 TRBV28 .
CASSLPGQGGEQFF TGTGCCAGCAGCCTACCGGGACAGGGCGGTGAGCAGTTCTTC TRBD1 TRBJ2-1 TRBV7-9 .
CATLRDRPQRYSGNTIYF TGTGCCACCCTTAGGGACAGGCCACAGCGATACTCTGGAAACACCATATATTTT TRBD1 TRBJ1-3 TRBV28 .
CASARTAGATGELFF TGTGCTAGTGCCCGGACGGCGGGGGCGACCGGGGAGCTGTTTTTT . TRBJ2-2 TRBV12-5 .
CASSIRLAVPLSYEQYF TGTGCCAGTAGTATCCGCCTAGCGGTTCCTCTCTCCTACGAGCAGTACTTC TRBD2 TRBJ2-7 TRBV19 .
CASRLFNTGELFF TGTGCCAGTAGACTCTTTAACACCGGGGAGCTGTTTTTT . TRBJ2-2 TRBV19 .
CASSTRDRGPDTQYF TGCGCCAGCAGTACCCGGGACAGGGGACCAGATACGCAGTATTTT TRBD1 TRBJ2-3 TRBV23-1 .
CAISESWTSEHEQFF TGTGCCATCAGTGAGTCGTGGACTAGCGAACATGAGCAGTTCTTC TRBD2 TRBJ2-1 TRBV10-3 .
CASSDTRIYYGYTF TGTGCCAGCAGCGACACCCGAATATACTATGGCTACACCTTC . TRBJ1-2 TRBV9 .
CASSLIGGDQPQHF TGTGCCAGCAGTTTAATAGGGGGAGATCAGCCCCAGCATTTT . TRBJ1-5 TRBV28 once
CASSVLRDRVTLTDTQYF TGTGCCAGCAGCGTCCTCCGGGACAGGGTTACGTTAACAGATACGCAGTATTTT TRBD1 TRBJ2-3 TRBV9 .
CASSLGPRKYAYNEQFF TGTGCCAGCAGCCTAGGCCCCCGCAAGTACGCCTACAATGAGCAGTTCTTC . TRBJ2-1 TRBV7-6 .
CASSLGTGLHEQYF TGCGCCAGCAGCTTAGGGACAGGGTTACACGAGCAGTACTTC TRBD1 TRBJ2-7 TRBV5-1 .
CASSQGTGFFSSYNEQFF TGCGCCAGCAGCCAAGGGACAGGGTTTTTTAGCTCCTACAATGAGCAGTTCTTC TRBD1 TRBJ2-1 TRBV4-3 .
CASSFGGSEAFF TGTGCCAGCAGCTTCGGGGGTAGCGAAGCTTTCTTT . TRBJ1-1 TRBV7-9 .
CASSLVGVQPQHF TGTGCCAGCAGCTTGGTAGGGGTCCAGCCCCAGCATTTT . TRBJ1-5 TRBV5-6 .
CASSPSGTGVYGYTF TGTGCCAGCAGCCCTTCCGGGACAGGGGTCTATGGCTACACCTTC TRBD1 TRBJ1-2 TRBV7-2 .
CASSQSAYISNQPQHF TGCGCCAGCAGTCAATCAGCGTACATTAGCAATCAGCCCCAGCATTTT . TRBJ1-5 TRBV23-1 .
CASSLALATNTGELFF TGTGCCAGCAGCTTAGCGCTAGCGACGAACACCGGGGAGCTGTTTTTT . TRBJ2-2 TRBV7-2 once
CASSLRSSYEQYF TGTGCCAGCAGCCTAAGGAGCTCCTACGAGCAGTACTTC . TRBJ2-7 TRBV11-2 .
CASSLETSGLYNEQFF TGTGCCAGCAGCTTAGAGACTAGCGGTCTCTACAATGAGCAGTTCTTC TRBD2 TRBJ2-1 TRBV7-6 once
CASSSGQAPYNEQFF TGTGCCAGCAGCTCAGGACAGGCGCCCTACAATGAGCAGTTCTTC TRBD1 TRBJ2-1 TRBV5-8 once
CASSEGAPGDEQFF TGTGCCAGCAGTGAAGGCGCTCCAGGGGATGAGCAGTTCTTC . TRBJ2-1 TRBV6-1 .
CASSQVQSYEQCF TGCGCCAGCAGCCAAGTACAGTCCTACGAGCAGTGCTTC . TRBJ2-7 TRBV4-1 .
CASSLRGPYEQYF TGTGCCAGCAGTTTAAGGGGTCCATACGAGCAGTACTTC . TRBJ2-7 TRBV27 .
CASSIDQTLGQPQHF TGTGCCAGTAGTATAGACCAGACATTGGGACAGCCCCAGCATTTT . TRBJ1-5 TRBV19 .
CSVVRGFTDTQYF TGCAGCGTTGTGAGGGGGTTCACAGATACGCAGTATTTT . TRBJ2-3 TRBV29-1 .
CASSLAGDYEQYF TGTGCCAGCAGCTTAGCGGGAGACTACGAGCAGTACTTC . TRBJ2-7 TRBV11-2 .
CASSNRCPMNTEAFF TGTGCCAGCAGTAACAGGTGTCCCATGAACACTGAAGCTTTCTTT . TRBJ1-1 TRBV21-1 .
CAISYGVNTEAFF TGTGCCATCAGTTACGGGGTGAACACTGAAGCTTTCTTT . TRBJ1-1 TRBV10-3 .
CASSAGPSGANVLTF TGTGCCAGCAGCGCAGGCCCCTCTGGGGCCAACGTCCTGACTTTC . TRBJ2-6 TRBV9 .
CASSLQWGSNQPQHF TGTGCCAGCAGTTTACAGTGGGGTAGCAATCAGCCCCAGCATTTT . TRBJ1-5 TRBV5-5 .
CSVDTPSGELFF TGCAGCGTTGACACTCCATCGGGGGAGCTGTTTTTT . TRBJ2-2 TRBV29-1 .
CASSFLTGAQVNYEQYF TGTGCCAGCAGTTTCTTAACAGGGGCGCAGGTTAACTACGAGCAGTACTTC TRBD1 TRBJ2-7 TRBV28 .
CASSLLRGREAFF TGTGCCAGCAGTTTACTACGGGGGCGAGAAGCTTTCTTT . TRBJ1-1 TRBV27 .
CASSQSEGGILYEQYF TGTGCCAGCAGCCAATCAGAGGGCGGCATCCTGTACGAGCAGTACTTC . TRBJ2-7 TRBV4-2 once
CASSLSSGAWVWNEQFF TGCGCCAGCAGCTTGTCGTCAGGGGCGTGGGTCTGGAATGAGCAGTTCTTC . TRBJ2-1 TRBV5-1 .
CASFRGRGRDTQYF TGTGCCAGCTTTAGGGGGCGAGGGAGAGATACGCAGTATTTT TRBD1 TRBJ2-3 TRBV7-8 .
CASSQIGTSSYNEQFF TGTGCCAGCAGCCAGATTGGGACTAGCAGTTACAATGAGCAGTTCTTC TRBD2 TRBJ2-1 TRBV14 .
CASSQTGESNNEQFF TGTGCCAGCAGCCAGACAGGGGAAAGTAACAATGAGCAGTTCTTC TRBD1 TRBJ2-1 TRBV11-2 .
CASSLSRRNEQFF TGTGCCAGCAGTTTATCTAGACGCAATGAGCAGTTCTTC . TRBJ2-1 TRBV27 .
CASSFGRTGLNEKLFF TGTGCCAGCAGTTTCGGCCGAACGGGACTTAATGAAAAACTGTTTTTT . TRBJ1-4 TRBV27 once
CASNRDIFDEKLFF TGTGCCAGCAATCGGGACATCTTCGATGAAAAACTGTTTTTT . TRBJ1-4 TRBV6-1 .
CASSPPLSDEQYF TGTGCCAGCAGTCCCCCTTTAAGCGACGAGCAGTACTTC . TRBJ2-7 TRBV27 .
CASSLGSEQFF TGTGCCAGCAGTTTGGGGAGTGAGCAGTTCTTC . TRBJ2-1 TRBV28 .
CASSYGQTYEQYF TGTGCCAGCAGTTATGGTCAGACCTACGAGCAGTACTTC . TRBJ2-7 TRBV27 .
CASSSRGGTGELFF TGTGCCAGCAGCTCCCGGGGGGGGACCGGGGAGCTGTTTTTT TRBD2 TRBJ2-2 TRBV7-6 .
CASSWATKAEAFF TGCGCCAGCAGCTGGGCCACGAAGGCTGAAGCTTTCTTT . TRBJ1-1 TRBV4-1 .
CASSESGRAPTVHEQFF TGTGCCAGCAGTGAATCTGGGAGGGCTCCTACGGTCCATGAGCAGTTCTTC TRBD2 TRBJ2-1 TRBV6-4 .
CASSRDRETEAFF TGTGCCAGTAGTAGAGACAGGGAAACTGAAGCTTTCTTT TRBD1 TRBJ1-1 TRBV19 once
CASRSGYEQYF TGTGCCAGCAGGTCCGGGTATGAGCAGTACTTC . TRBJ2-7 TRBV11-1 .
CASSLGWSEAFF TGTGCCAGCAGCTTGGGGTGGAGCGAAGCTTTCTTT . TRBJ1-1 TRBV5-4 .
CASSPTADRANEKLFF TGTGCCAGCAGCCCAACCGCGGACAGGGCTAATGAAAAACTGTTTTTT TRBD1 TRBJ1-4 TRBV4-2 .
CASSFLNRVGTGYGYTF TGTGCCAGCAGTTTTTTAAATCGGGTCGGGACAGGCTATGGCTACACCTTC TRBD1 TRBJ1-2 TRBV27 .
CASRDRGRGGELFF TGTGCCAGCAGGGACAGGGGGCGGGGTGGGGAGCTGTTTTTT TRBD1 TRBJ2-2 TRBV19 .
CASSPTMGLNTEAFF TGTGCCAGCAGTCCCACCATGGGGTTGAACACTGAAGCTTTCTTT . TRBJ1-1 TRBV27 .